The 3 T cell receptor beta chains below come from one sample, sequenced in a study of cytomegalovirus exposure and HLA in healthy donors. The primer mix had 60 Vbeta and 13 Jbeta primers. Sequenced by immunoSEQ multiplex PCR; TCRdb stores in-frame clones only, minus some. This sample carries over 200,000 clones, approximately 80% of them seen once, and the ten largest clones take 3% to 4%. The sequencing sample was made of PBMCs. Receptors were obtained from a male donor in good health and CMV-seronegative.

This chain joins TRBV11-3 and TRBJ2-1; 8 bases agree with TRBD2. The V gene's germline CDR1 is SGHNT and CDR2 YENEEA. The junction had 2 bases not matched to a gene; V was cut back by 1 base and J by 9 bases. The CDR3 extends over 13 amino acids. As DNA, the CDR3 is TGTGCCAGCAGCTTAGTTGCGGGAGGTGAGCAGTTCTTC. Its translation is CASSLVAGGEQFF.

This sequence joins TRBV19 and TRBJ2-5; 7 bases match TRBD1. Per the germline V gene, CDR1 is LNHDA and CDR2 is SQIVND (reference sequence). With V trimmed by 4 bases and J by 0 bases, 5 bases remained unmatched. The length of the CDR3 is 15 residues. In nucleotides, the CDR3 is TGTGCCAGTAGTAAAGGGACAGCAAACCAAGAGACCCAGTACTTC. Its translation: CASSKGTANQETQYF.

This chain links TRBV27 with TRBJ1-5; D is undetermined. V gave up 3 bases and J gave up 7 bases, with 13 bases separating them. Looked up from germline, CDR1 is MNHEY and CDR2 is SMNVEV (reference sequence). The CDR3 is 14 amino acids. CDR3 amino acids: CASSFNSVLQPQHF. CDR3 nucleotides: TGTGCCAGCAGTTTTAATTCGGTCCTGCAGCCCCAGCATTTT.